These 21 T cell receptor beta chains originate from one sample sequenced in a study of cytomegalovirus exposure and HLA in healthy donors (dated 2017 in TCRdb). To prepare the library, the immunoSEQ multiplex PCR assay was applied. TCRdb re-hosts the immuneACCESS table, in-frame sequences only. Its copies lack some clones; in the studies checked, an unresolved V gene accounts for under half of them, and the cause for the rest is not known. The sample table records roughly 180,000 clones; about 89% of these occur just once. Of the sample, 7.2% falls within the top ten clones. Material for sequencing was PBMCs. These receptors were obtained from a man aged 25 to 40 in good health and CMV-seropositive.

The J gene is TRBJ1-2, the V gene TRBV7-9, with 8 bases matching TRBD1. Trimming removed 5 bases from V and 5 bases from J; junction bases left unmatched: 10. Germline values: CDR1 SEHNR, CDR2 FQNEAQ (reference sequence). This CDR3 has 15 residues. The CDR3 loop reads CASSTGQGVSYGYTF. CDR3 nucleotide sequence: TGTGCCAGCAGCACCGGACAGGGTGTTTCATATGGCTACACCTTC.

The chain has TRBV19 and TRBJ1-1; TRBD1 might be the D (6 bases). Trimming took off 7 bases at V and 6 bases at J, with 12 bases between the two ends. Germline loops: CDR1 LNHDA, CDR2 SQIVND (reference sequence). The CDR3 loop spans 12 amino acids. The CDR3 reads CASNKRGAEAFF. CDR3 nucleotide sequence: TGTGCCAGTAACAAGAGGGGGGCTGAAGCTTTCTTT.

This chain uses TRBV9 with TRBJ2-2; no clear D gene. The CDR3 spans 13 residues. From germline, CDR1 is SGDLS and CDR2 YYNGEE. V gave up 3 bases and J gave up 2 bases, with 5 bases separating them. The CDR3 loop reads CASSEGNTGELFF. The CDR3 nucleotides read TGTGCCAGCAGCGAGGGTAACACCGGGGAGCTGTTTTTT.

This clone was recorded a few times. The genes are TRBV29-1 and TRBJ1-2; possible D gene TRBD1, 5 bases. Germline V gene lookup returns CDR1 SQVTM and CDR2 ANQGSEA. The CDR3 runs to 13 residues. V lost 3 bases to trimming and J lost 4 bases, with 12 bases between them. The CDR3 is CSVESETAYGYTF. In DNA, the CDR3 is TGCAGCGTTGAGTCCGAGACAGCCTATGGCTACACCTTC.

The chain couples TRBV18 to TRBJ1-1; TRBD1 matches 7 bases. Germline V CDR1 and CDR2: KGHSH, LQKENI. V trimming: 3 bases; J trimming: 0 bases; junction bases outside the gene matches: 4. This CDR3 contains 15 residues. The CDR3 bases are TGTGCCAGCTCACCGGACAGGATTATGAACACTGAAGCTTTCTTT. This codes for CASSPDRIMNTEAFF.

The genes are TRBV9 and TRBJ2-5, with D tentatively TRBD1 (5 bases). Germline-derived CDR1 and CDR2 are SGDLS and YYNGEE. V was cut by 0 bases and J by 4 bases, with 13 bases left in between. The CDR3 totals 15 residues. The CDR3 sequence is CASSVGEQVVETQYF. CDR3 nucleotides: TGTGCCAGCAGCGTAGGGGAACAGGTAGTAGAGACCCAGTACTTC. Full variable domain (rest looked up from reference TRBV9 and TRBJ2-5): DSGVTQTPKHLITATGQRVTLRCSPRSGDLSVYWYQQSLDQGLQFLIQYYNGEERAKGNILERFSAQQFPDLHSELNLSSLELGDSALYFCASSVGEQVVETQYFGPGTRLLVL.

The rearrangement joins TRBV19 to TRBJ2-7; D unclear. With 6 bases removed from V and 6 bases from J, the gap between germline ends came to 24 bases. The CDR3 covers 16 residues. In germline, CDR1 is LNHDA, CDR2 SQIVND (reference sequence). CDR3 sequence (DNA): TGTGCCAGTAGGGACGGGCCCTCCTTACCGTGGGGCGAGCAGTACTTC. Translation: CASRDGPSLPWGEQYF. Together with reference TRBV19 and TRBJ2-7, the CDR3 gives the full variable domain: DGGITQSPKYLFRKEGQNVTLSCEQNLNHDAMYWYRQDPGQGLRLIYYSQIVNDFQKGDIAEGYSVSREKKESFPLTVTSAQKNPTAFYLCASRDGPSLPWGEQYFGPGTRLTVT.

The gene calls are TRBV4-3 and TRBJ2-1; weak D call: TRBD1 (6 bases). Trimming took 0 bases from V and 8 from J, leaving 14 bases between them. This CDR3 contains 15 residues. Germline V gene sequence: CDR1 LGHNA, CDR2 YSLEER. The CDR3 bases are TGCGCCAGCAGCCAAGACTGGAACAGGGCATATGAGCAGTTCTTC. It yields the protein CASSQDWNRAYEQFF.

The V and J genes are TRBV2 and TRBJ1-5, with unresolved D. Germline values: CDR1 SNHLY, CDR2 FYNNEI. The V end was cut by 10 bases, the J end by 5 bases, with 15 bases between. This CDR3 is 13 amino acids long. The CDR3 loop reads CATRTEAYQPQHF. DNA of the CDR3: TGTGCCACCCGGACGGAAGCATATCAGCCCCAGCATTTT.

Only one count was recorded for this clone. The chain has TRBV5-4 and TRBJ1-2; D is perhaps TRBD1 (5 bases). The CDR3 has 13 residues. Germline V gene sequence: CDR1 SGHNT, CDR2 YYREEE (reference sequence). The V end lost 3 bases, the J end lost 4 bases, and 10 bases lay between the germline ends. CDR3 loop: CASSYPGLYGYTF. Here the CDR3 DNA reads TGTGCCAGCAGCTACCCGGGACTCTATGGCTACACCTTC.

The genes are TRBV29-1 and TRBJ1-5, with TRBD1 matching 7 bases. Germline assignment: CDR1 SQVTM and CDR2 ANQGSEA. The CDR3 extends over 15 amino acids. V lost 6 bases and J lost 2; bases outside the gene matches: 10. The CDR3 nucleotides are TGCAGCGTCGCCGGGACAGCGGATGGCAATCAGCCCCAGCATTTT. It specifies CSVAGTADGNQPQHF.

The CDR3 protein is CASSIGAGRNTEAFF. The CDR3 DNA follows: TGTGCCAGTAGTATAGGGGCAGGGAGGAACACTGAAGCTTTCTTT. The chain has TRBV19 and TRBJ1-1, with D perhaps TRBD1 (5 bases). The CDR3 consists of 15 residues. Germline assignment: CDR1 LNHDA and CDR2 SQIVND (reference sequence). V was clipped by 1 base and J by 1 base, with 10 bases between them.

The chain employs TRBV18 and TRBJ2-3; no clear D gene. This CDR3 spans 13 amino acids. CDR1 KGHSH and CDR2 LQKENI come from the germline V gene. The V and J ends lost 6 bases and 0 bases respectively, with 7 bases between them. The CDR3 DNA reads TGTGCCAGCTCTCCAACTAGCACAGATACGCAGTATTTT. Translated: CASSPTSTDTQYF. Supplemented by reference TRBV18 and TRBJ2-3, the full variable domain reads NAGVMQNPRHLVRRRGQEARLRCSPMKGHSHVYWYRQLPEEGLKFMVYLQKENIIDESGMPKERFSAEFPKEGPSILRIQQVVRGDSAAYFCASSPTSTDTQYFGPGTRLTVL.

The chain's CDR3 is CASTLAGSYNEQFF. CDR3 nucleotide sequence: TGTGCCAGCACCCTAGCGGGGAGCTACAATGAGCAGTTCTTC. This chain links TRBV25-1 with TRBJ2-1; 9 bases align to TRBD2. Germline-derived CDR1 and CDR2 are MGHDK and SYGVNS. After removal of 7 bases from V and 3 bases from J, the junction contained 4 bases not matched to a gene. The CDR3 has 14 amino acids. Variable domain in full (rest from reference TRBV25-1 and TRBJ2-1): EADIYQTPRYLVIGTGKKITLECSQTMGHDKMYWYQQDPGMELHLIHYSYGVNSTEKGDLSSESTVSRIRTEHFPLTLESARPSHTSQYLCASTLAGSYNEQFFGPGTRLTVL.

V is TRBV7-6 and J is TRBJ2-7; no firm D call. The CDR3 is made up of 16 amino acids. Trimming removed 2 bases at V and 0 bases at J, with 14 bases between. Germline V gives CDR1 SGHVS, CDR2 FNYEAQ. This chain's CDR3 is CASSLSVRMPSYEQYF. The CDR3 DNA follows: TGTGCCAGCAGCTTAAGCGTCCGTATGCCCTCCTACGAGCAGTACTTC.

The rearrangement uses TRBV6-5 and TRBJ2-7; D gene ambiguous. Germline V gene data show CDR1 as MNHEY and CDR2 as SVGAGI. Trimming removed 6 bases at V and 4 bases at J, with 16 bases between. The length of the CDR3 is 14 residues. This CDR3 is CASSPTHRPYEQYF. The DNA for the CDR3 is TGTGCCAGCAGCCCTACTCACAGACCGTACGAGCAGTACTTC.

The genes are TRBV18 and TRBJ2-5; either TRBD1 or TRBD2 may fit D (6 bases each). From germline, CDR1 is KGHSH and CDR2 LQKENI. V was cut by 3 bases and J by 5 bases, with 16 bases left in between. The CDR3 spans 15 residues. The CDR3 sequence is CASSPNRGPWETQYF. The CDR3 bases are TGTGCCAGCTCACCGAACCGGGGGCCTTGGGAGACCCAGTACTTC.

This clone was found many times. As DNA, the CDR3 is TGTGCCAGCAGCTTAATCCCGGGGACCTACGAGCAGTACTTC. Translating gives CASSLIPGTYEQYF. This chain joins TRBV7-2 and TRBJ2-7; weak D call: TRBD2 (5 bases). This CDR3 spans 14 amino acids. In germline, CDR1 is SGHTA, CDR2 FQGNSA. Trimming took off 2 bases at V and 2 bases at J, with 10 bases between the two ends.

This chain joins TRBV7-8 and TRBJ2-7, with D perhaps TRBD2 (6 bases). Germline V gene lookup returns CDR1 SGHVS and CDR2 FQNEAQ. V lost 7 bases to trimming and J lost 3 bases, with 16 bases between them. CDR3 length equals 14 residues. The CDR3 loop is CASIRGSGRYEQYF. DNA of the CDR3: TGTGCCAGCATCCGGGGGTCGGGGCGCTACGAGCAGTACTTC.

The chain couples TRBV6-5 to TRBJ2-7, with no clear D. The germline gives CDR1 MNHEY, CDR2 SVGAGI. Trimming left V 2 bases short and J 7 bases short, with 9 bases between. The CDR3 has 12 amino acids. The CDR3 region has the DNA TGTGCCAGCAGTTACCGTGATCTTGAGCAGTACTTC. This encodes CASSYRDLEQYF.

The chain couples TRBV28 to TRBJ2-3; the D is unclear. The germline CDR1 and CDR2 sequences are MDHEN and SYDVKM. CDR3 length equals 13 residues. Trimming pared 6 bases from V and 3 bases from J, leaving 10 bases between. In DNA form, the CDR3 reads TGTGCCAGCAGCCCCCCTGGGACAGATACGCAGTATTTT. Its protein product is CASSPPGTDTQYF.